These T cell receptor beta chains were read from a single sample in a study of metastatic and nonmetastatic thyroid tumors. With MiXCR, TCRdb called clones anew from the PCR reads. The sample records under 20,000 clones, approximately 24% being singletons. The sample consisted of tumor tissue. These receptors all come from a female donor with papillary thyroid cancer or a benign thyroid nodule (not recorded which). Some clones in this sample may be carry-over from other donors' samples. Both conserved end residues are part of each CDR3. Fields, in order: clone size, J gene, D gene, V gene, CDR3 protein, CDR3 DNA. A D gene is named only where the DNA matches it firmly. Expanded clones are given a class, and other clones once, few, many or no size at all.

size: NA; J: TRBJ1-5; D: TRBD1; V: TRBV20-1; CDR3: CSARKRDRSNQPQHF; DNA: TGCAGTGCTAGGAAGCGGGACAGGTCCAATCAGCCCCAGCATTTT
size: NA; J: TRBJ2-7; D: TRBD2; V: TRBV5-1; CDR3: CASSLGGTKGSEQYF; DNA: TGCGCCAGCAGCTTGGGCGGGACTAAGGGGTCCGAGCAGTACTTC
size: NA; J: TRBJ2-7; D: TRBD1; V: TRBV12-3/TRBV12-4; CDR3: CASNRGDEQYF; DNA: TGTGCCAGCAACAGGGGGGACGAGCAGTACTTC
size: NA; J: TRBJ2-1; D: TRBD2; V: TRBV7-2; CDR3: CASSLSPTSGWSSYNEQFF; DNA: TGTGCCAGCAGCTTATCCCCGACTAGCGGGTGGAGCTCCTACAATGAGCAGTTCTTC
size: NA; J: TRBJ1-5; D: NA; V: TRBV7-8; CDR3: CASSEQELNQPQHF; DNA: TGTGCCAGCAGCGAGCAGGAGCTGAATCAGCCCCAGCATTTT
size: few; J: TRBJ2-1; D: TRBD1; V: TRBV28; CDR3: CASNTKKGTVAFNFF; DNA: TGTGCCAGCAATACAAAAAAGGGGACAGTAGCTTTTAATTTCTTC
size: many; J: TRBJ2-1; D: TRBD2; V: TRBV6-2/TRBV6-3; CDR3: CASSPTSGRFYNEQFF; DNA: TGTGCCAGCAGCCCCACTAGCGGGAGGTTCTACAATGAGCAGTTCTTC
size: NA; J: TRBJ1-1; D: TRBD1; V: TRBV11-1; CDR3: CASSPGTGVSTEAFF; DNA: TGTGCCAGCAGCCCTGGGACAGGGGTGAGCACTGAAGCTTTCTTT
size: many; J: TRBJ1-5; D: TRBD1; V: TRBV5-1; CDR3: CASSLAWTGGNQPQHF; DNA: TGCGCCAGCAGCTTGGCCTGGACAGGGGGCAATCAGCCCCAGCATTTT
size: NA; J: TRBJ2-1; D: TRBD2; V: TRBV30; CDR3: CAWSVLAGGVSYNEQFF; DNA: TGTGCCTGGAGTGTACTAGCGGGAGGGGTATCCTACAATGAGCAGTTCTTC
size: NA; J: TRBJ2-3; D: NA; V: TRBV6-2/TRBV6-3; CDR3: CASRRDLTDTQYF; DNA: TGTGCCAGCAGACGCGACTTGACAGATACGCAGTATTTT
size: many; J: TRBJ2-4; D: TRBD1; V: TRBV7-2; CDR3: CASSSGGAKNIQYF; DNA: TGTGCCAGCAGCTCAGGGGGCGCCAAAAACATTCAGTACTTC
size: NA; J: TRBJ2-7; D: NA; V: TRBV7-8; CDR3: CASSLEGGTSYEQYF; DNA: TGTGCCAGCAGCTTAGAGGGCGGTACTTCCTACGAGCAGTACTTC
size: NA; J: TRBJ1-5; D: NA; V: TRBV9; CDR3: CASSVGGGGNQPQHF; DNA: TGTGCGAGCAGCGTAGGGGGTGGCGGCAATCAGCCACAGCATTTT
size: many; J: TRBJ1-1; D: TRBD1; V: TRBV11-1; CDR3: CASSLGQGWVNTEAFF; DNA: TGTGCCAGCAGCTTGGGACAGGGATGGGTGAACACTGAAGCTTTCTTT
size: many; J: TRBJ2-1; D: TRBD1; V: TRBV27; CDR3: CASRTPGQVVDEQFF; DNA: TGTGCCAGCAGGACCCCGGGACAGGTAGTCGATGAGCAGTTCTTC
size: NA; J: TRBJ2-7; D: TRBD1; V: TRBV7-9; CDR3: CASSLHIQGLREQYF; DNA: TGTGCCAGCAGCTTACACATACAGGGGCTCCGCGAGCAGTACTTC